These 17 T cell receptor beta chains share one sample of origin, sequenced in a study of T cell responses to AZD1222 COVID-19 vaccine. Clones were sequenced by immunoSEQ multiplex PCR, and TCRdb holds only the in-frame ones, with some missing. Of 130,000 to 150,000 clones in the sample, 88% were seen once. The sequencing here drew on peripheral blood, taken on day 0 of AZD1222 vaccination. These TCRs come from an adult in good health.

The chain links TRBV7-2 to TRBJ1-3, with no clear D. CDR1 is SGHTA and CDR2 is FQGNSA in the germline V gene. The V gene lost 5 bases and the J gene lost 0 bases, with 8 bases spanning the gap. The CDR3 totals 14 residues. The CDR3 DNA follows: TGTGCCAGCAGCCAACAGTACTCTGGAAACACCATATATTTT. Translating gives CASSQQYSGNTIYF.

V gene TRBV6-4 combines with J gene TRBJ1-1, with a weak D call TRBD1 (5 bases). The germline V gene has CDR1 MRHNA and CDR2 SNTAGT. This CDR3 spans 14 amino acids. V dropped 3 bases and J dropped 4 bases, with 12 bases sitting between them. The CDR3 loop reads CASSEQAGGTEAFF. The CDR3 region has the DNA TGTGCCAGCAGTGAGCAGGCGGGGGGCACTGAAGCTTTCTTT.

This chain uses TRBV6-1 with TRBJ1-1; tentative D call: TRBD1 (6 bases). The CDR3 has 14 amino acids. The V gene's germline CDR1 is MNHNS and CDR2 SASEGT. Trimming removed 2 bases at V and 4 bases at J, with 11 bases between. CDR3 in amino acids: CASSESTGLTEAFF. For the CDR3, the DNA is TGTGCCAGCAGTGAAAGTACAGGGCTCACTGAAGCTTTCTTT.

The chain links TRBV18 to TRBJ2-3; possible D gene TRBD1, 5 bases. CDR3 length equals 20 residues. V shed 0 bases and J shed 1 base, with 23 bases lying between them. Germline loops: CDR1 KGHSH, CDR2 LQKENI. The CDR3 nucleotides are TGTGCCAGCTCACCACCCCGAGGACAACGGTCCTTTGGGGGCACAGATACGCAGTATTTT. Protein: CASSPPRGQRSFGGTDTQYF. The full variable domain, with the rest looked up from reference TRBV18 and TRBJ2-3, is NAGVMQNPRHLVRRRGQEARLRCSPMKGHSHVYWYRQLPEEGLKFMVYLQKENIIDESGMPKERFSAEFPKEGPSILRIQQVVRGDSAAYFCASSPPRGQRSFGGTDTQYFGPGTRLTVL.

The chain recombines TRBV7-2 with TRBJ2-2; 9 nucleotides align to TRBD1. V gave up 0 bases and J gave up 5 bases; unmatched junction bases: 4. The germline V gene has CDR1 SGHTA and CDR2 FQGNSA. This CDR3 contains 16 residues. The CDR3 protein is CASSLAGTGYTGELFF. The CDR3 nucleotides are TGTGCCAGCAGCTTAGCTGGGACAGGGTATACCGGGGAGCTGTTTTTT.

This chain uses TRBV3-1 (or the pseudogene TRBV3-2) with TRBJ1-3, with D tentatively TRBD1 (5 bases). CDR1 is LGHDT, CDR2 YNNKEL, per germline (reference sequence). This CDR3 is 15 amino acids long. The V end lost 4 bases, the J end lost 4 bases, and 14 bases lay between the germline ends. CDR3 DNA: TGTGCCAGCAGCCCCCCCGGGGCTCACGGAAACACCATATATTTT. Translation gives CASSPPGAHGNTIYF.

In DNA, the CDR3 is TGTGCCAGTAGTATAGGGAGGATGGTAGATGAGCAGTTCTTC. Its translation: CASSIGRMVDEQFF. The chain recombines TRBV19 with TRBJ2-1; tentative D call: TRBD2 (5 bases). Germline V gene data show CDR1 as LNHDA and CDR2 as SQIVND (reference sequence). The V end lost 1 base, the J end lost 8 bases, and 12 bases lay between the germline ends. The CDR3 has 14 amino acids.

The CDR3 DNA reads as TGTGCCAGCAGCTTGAACGCTAACTATGGCTACACCTTC. It codes for CASSLNANYGYTF. This sequence joins TRBV7-9 and TRBJ1-2; no definite D call. The germline gives CDR1 SEHNR, CDR2 FQNEAQ (reference sequence). The CDR3 runs 13 residues. With 3 bases removed from V and 0 bases from J, the gap between germline ends came to 5 bases. Variable domain in full (rest from reference TRBV7-9 and TRBJ1-2): DTGVSQNPRHKITKRGQNVTFRCDPISEHNRLYWYRQTLGQGPEFLTYFQNEAQLEKSRLLSDRFSAERPKGSFSTLEIQRTEQGDSAMYLCASSLNANYGYTFGSGTRLTVV.

The chain joins TRBV15 to TRBJ2-5, with D tentatively TRBD1 or TRBD2 (6 bases each). The germline CDR1 and CDR2 sequences are LNHNV and YYDKDF (reference sequence). V lost 0 bases, J lost 1 base, and 9 bases lay in between. The length of the CDR3 is 15 residues. This CDR3 is CATSRDGGLQETQYF. The CDR3, as DNA: TGTGCCACCAGCAGAGATGGGGGGCTCCAAGAGACCCAGTACTTC.

This clone occurred once. This chain uses TRBV5-1 with TRBJ2-3, with TRBD1 matching over 8 bases. This CDR3 region has 14 residues. Germline CDR1 and CDR2: SGHRS and YFSETQ. J was trimmed by 6 bases and V by 5 bases; bases with no gene match: 8. The CDR3 bases are TGCGCCAGCAGATCAGGGGGCGCAGGGGATACGCAGTATTTT. It translates to CASRSGGAGDTQYF.

The chain carries TRBV5-8 and TRBJ1-2; D gene ambiguous. Trimming took 3 bases from V and 7 from J, leaving 13 bases between them. Germline CDR1 SGHTS, CDR2 YDEGEE. The CDR3 extends over 13 amino acids. In DNA form, the CDR3 reads TGTGCCAGCAGCTCAATGCAGGTCTTTGGCTACACCTTC. It encodes CASSSMQVFGYTF.

This clone was seen once. The chain combines TRBV28 with TRBJ1-5; no clear D. Deletions cut 3 bases from V and 5 bases from J, with 11 bases between. The CDR3 length is 14 residues. Germline V CDR1 and CDR2: MDHEN, SYDVKM. The CDR3 nucleotides are TGTGCCAGCAGTTTGGCCAGGCTTGATCAGCCCCAGCATTTT. It codes for CASSLARLDQPQHF.

CDR3 amino acids: CASSVVPGTYGYTF. CDR3 coding DNA: TGTGCCAGCAGCGTAGTTCCCGGGACCTATGGCTACACCTTC. This rearrangement joins TRBV9 to TRBJ1-2; TRBD1 is a possible D gene (5 bases). Germline loops: CDR1 SGDLS, CDR2 YYNGEE. This CDR3 has 14 residues. Between the trimmed V and J ends, which lost 0 bases and 4 bases, there was a span of 10 bases.

The chain recombines TRBV6-2 or TRBV6-3 with TRBJ1-2; perhaps TRBD1 as D (6 bases). This CDR3 is 14 amino acids long. The germline V and J ends were trimmed by 4 bases and 4 bases, with 13 bases remaining between them. Germline loops: CDR1 MNHEY, CDR2 SVGEGT. The CDR3 sequence is CASSSAGVGYGYTF. As DNA, the CDR3 is TGTGCCAGCAGTTCGGCAGGGGTTGGCTATGGCTACACCTTC.

This chain connects TRBV5-4 to TRBJ1-6, with TRBD1 matching 10 bases. Germline CDR1 and CDR2: SGHNT and YYREEE (reference sequence). Trimming at V came to 4 bases and at J to 8 bases, leaving 6 bases not matched to a gene. The CDR3 spans 15 residues. CDR3 in amino acids: CASSTRQGADSPLHF. The DNA for the CDR3 is TGTGCCAGCAGCACCCGACAGGGGGCAGATTCACCCCTCCACTTT.

V and J are TRBV19 and TRBJ1-2, with D unclear. The CDR3 consists of 16 residues. Germline loops: CDR1 LNHDA, CDR2 SQIVND (reference sequence). Trimming removed 4 bases from V and 4 bases from J, with 19 bases in between. The CDR3 here is CASSSGLIPPSYGYTF. CDR3 sequence (DNA): TGTGCCAGTAGTAGCGGACTGATTCCCCCTTCCTATGGCTACACCTTC. The whole variable domain, filled in from reference TRBV19 and TRBJ1-2, reads DGGITQSPKYLFRKEGQNVTLSCEQNLNHDAMYWYRQDPGQGLRLIYYSQIVNDFQKGDIAEGYSVSREKKESFPLTVTSAQKNPTAFYLCASSSGLIPPSYGYTFGSGTRLTVV.

This chain uses TRBV14 with TRBJ1-2; perhaps TRBD1 as D (6 bases). V dropped 1 base and J dropped 6 bases, with 21 bases sitting between them. In germline, CDR1 is SGHDN, CDR2 FVKESK. The CDR3 covers 17 residues. The CDR3 DNA follows: TGTGCCAGCAGCCAAGGTTATCGCCGGGCAGGGGTCCATGGCTACACCTTC. Protein sequence: CASSQGYRRAGVHGYTF.